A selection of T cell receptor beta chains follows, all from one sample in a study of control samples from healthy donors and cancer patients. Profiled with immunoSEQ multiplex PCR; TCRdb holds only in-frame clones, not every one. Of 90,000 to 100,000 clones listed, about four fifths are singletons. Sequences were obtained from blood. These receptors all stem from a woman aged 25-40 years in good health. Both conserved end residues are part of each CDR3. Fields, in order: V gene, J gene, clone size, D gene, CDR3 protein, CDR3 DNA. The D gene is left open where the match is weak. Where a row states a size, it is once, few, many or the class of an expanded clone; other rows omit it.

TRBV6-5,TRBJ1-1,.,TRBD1,CASSLNRGQGEAFF,TGTGCCAGCAGCCTAAATAGGGGGCAAGGTGAAGCTTTCTTT
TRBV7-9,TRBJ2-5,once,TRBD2,CASSLSRRGAHDGGTQYF,TGTGCCAGCAGCTTATCTAGGCGGGGGGCCCACGACGGAGGGACCCAGTACTTC
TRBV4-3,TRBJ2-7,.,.,CGHRDLKPSYEQYF,TGCGGCCACAGGGATCTAAAACCCTCCTACGAGCAGTACTTC
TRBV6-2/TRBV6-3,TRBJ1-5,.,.,CASSPHLGAGNQPQHF,TGTGCCAGCAGTCCCCATCTGGGGGCAGGCAATCAGCCCCAGCATTTT
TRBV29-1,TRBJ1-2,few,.,CSVSGDRANYGYTF,TGCAGCGTTTCCGGAGATAGAGCTAACTATGGCTACACCTTC
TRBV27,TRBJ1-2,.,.,CASSLNGAYGYTF,TGTGCCAGCAGTTTAAATGGAGCCTATGGCTACACCTTC
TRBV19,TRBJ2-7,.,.,CASSIQDSVFYEQYF,TGTGCCAGTAGTATCCAGGACAGCGTCTTCTACGAGCAGTACTTC
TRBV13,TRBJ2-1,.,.,CASSSRDSRNEQFF,TGTGCCAGCAGCTCCCGGGACTCCCGCAATGAGCAGTTCTTC
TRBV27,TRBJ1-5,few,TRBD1,CASRKGQHSNQPQHF,TGTGCCAGCAGAAAGGGACAGCATAGCAATCAGCCCCAGCATTTT
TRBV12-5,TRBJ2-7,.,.,CASGLVLARTAYEQYF,TGTGCTAGTGGTTTGGTACTGGCAAGGACAGCCTACGAGCAGTACTTC
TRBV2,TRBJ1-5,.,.,CASSGRSNQPQHF,TGTGCCAGCAGCGGGAGAAGCAATCAACCCCAGCATTTT
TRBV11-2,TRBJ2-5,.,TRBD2,CASSLELAGVQETQYF,TGTGCCAGCAGCTTAGAACTAGCGGGGGTCCAAGAGACCCAGTACTTC
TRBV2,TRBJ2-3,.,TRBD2,CASSSGGATDTQYF,TGTGCCAGCAGTAGCGGGGGGGCCACAGATACGCAGTATTTT
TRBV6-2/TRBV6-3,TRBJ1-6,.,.,CASSYKGGSSPLHF,TGTGCCAGCAGTTACAAGGGCGGATCGTCACCCCTCCACTTT
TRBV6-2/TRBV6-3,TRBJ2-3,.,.,CASSPLGTRTDTQYF,TGTGCCAGCAGTCCCCTGGGGACACGCACAGATACGCAGTATTTT
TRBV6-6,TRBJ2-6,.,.,CASSYVGGANVLTF,TGTGCCAGCAGTTACGTCGGAGGGGCCAACGTCCTGACTTTC
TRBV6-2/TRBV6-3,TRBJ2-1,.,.,CASSLWVGSYNEQFF,TGTGCCAGCAGCCTCTGGGTTGGCTCCTACAATGAGCAGTTCTTC
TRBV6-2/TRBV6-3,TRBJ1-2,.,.,CASSLPSGMGYTF,TGTGCCAGCAGCCTTCCGTCGGGGATGGGCTACACCTTC
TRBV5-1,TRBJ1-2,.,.,CASSDNPANYGYTF,TGCGCCAGCAGTGATAATCCAGCTAACTATGGCTACACCTTC
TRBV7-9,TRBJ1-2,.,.,CASSPKYRRGPYGYTF,TGTGCCAGCAGCCCGAAATATCGACGGGGACCTTATGGCTACACCTTC
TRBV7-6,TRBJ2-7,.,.,CASSTGVGFSYEQYF,TGTGCCAGCAGCACTGGGGTGGGCTTCTCCTACGAGCAGTACTTC
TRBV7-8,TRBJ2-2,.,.,CASRAVVAGELFF,TGTGCCAGCAGAGCCGTTGTGGCCGGGGAGCTGTTTTTT
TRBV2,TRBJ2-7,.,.,CASSAGRGSYEQYF,TGTGCCAGCAGTGCAGGGAGAGGCTCCTACGAGCAGTACTTC
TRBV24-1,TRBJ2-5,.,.,CATSDLQTGSETQYF,TGTGCCACCAGTGATTTGCAGACAGGCTCGGAGACCCAGTACTTC
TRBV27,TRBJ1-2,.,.,CASKREQGNYGYTF,TGTGCCAGCAAGAGAGAACAGGGCAACTATGGCTACACCTTC
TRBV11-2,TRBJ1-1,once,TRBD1,CASSPRTGGTTEAFF,TGCGCCAGCAGCCCTCGGACAGGGGGAACCACTGAAGCTTTCTTT
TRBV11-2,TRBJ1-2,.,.,CASSLPGGGYGYTF,TGTGCCAGCAGCCTCCCCGGGGGGGGCTATGGCTACACCTTC
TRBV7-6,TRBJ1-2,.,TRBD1,CASSLESGGNYGYTF,TGTGCCAGCAGCTTAGAATCAGGGGGCAACTATGGCTACACCTTC
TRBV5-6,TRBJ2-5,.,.,CASSSAGLRQTQYF,TGTGCCAGCAGCTCCGCGGGGTTGAGGCAGACCCAGTACTTC
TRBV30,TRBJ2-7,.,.,CAWTSTVTYEQYF,TGTGCCTGGACTAGTACCGTAACCTACGAGCAGTACTTC
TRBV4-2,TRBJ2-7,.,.,CASSQTHQATYEQYF,TGTGCCAGCAGCCAAACTCATCAGGCTACCTACGAGCAGTACTTC
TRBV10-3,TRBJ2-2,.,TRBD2,CAISPSGLNTGELFF,TGTGCCATCAGTCCTAGCGGGCTAAACACCGGGGAGCTGTTTTTT
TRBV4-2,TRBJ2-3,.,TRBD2,CASSQDPSGAYTDTQYF,TGTGCCAGCAGCCAAGATCCTAGCGGGGCATACACAGATACGCAGTATTTT
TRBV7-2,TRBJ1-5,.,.,CASSPQGFGNQPQHF,TGTGCCAGCAGTCCACAGGGTTTCGGCAATCAGCCCCAGCATTTT
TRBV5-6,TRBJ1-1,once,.,CASSRIETPEAFF,TGTGCCAGCAGCCGTATCGAGACCCCTGAAGCTTTCTTT
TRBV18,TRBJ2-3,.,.,CASSPLPGTDTQYF,TGTGCCAGCTCACCACTACCTGGCACAGATACGCAGTATTTT
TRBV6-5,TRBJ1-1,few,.,CASRNPGAGGEAFF,TGTGCCAGCCGCAACCCCGGGGCCGGGGGTGAAGCTTTCTTT
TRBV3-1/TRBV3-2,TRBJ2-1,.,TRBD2,CASSQDQFPSGGGKRYNEQFF,TGTGCCAGCAGCCAAGATCAGTTCCCTAGCGGGGGGGGCAAACGTTACAATGAGCAGTTCTTC
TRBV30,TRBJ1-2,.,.,CAWRSQGGNYGYTF,TGTGCCTGGAGGTCCCAGGGAGGAAACTATGGCTACACCTTC
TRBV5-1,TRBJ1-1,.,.,CASSSVLQGTEAFF,TGCGCCAGCAGCTCCGTTTTACAGGGAACTGAAGCTTTCTTT
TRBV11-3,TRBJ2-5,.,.,CASSLERWETQYF,TGTGCCAGCAGCTTAGAACGGTGGGAGACCCAGTACTTC
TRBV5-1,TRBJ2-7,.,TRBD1,CASSLDTGGRYTYEQYF,TGCGCCAGCAGCTTGGATACAGGGGGCCGCTACACCTACGAGCAGTACTTC
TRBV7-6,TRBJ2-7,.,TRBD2,CASSLEGRGGPSYEQYF,TGTGCCAGCAGCTTAGAGGGGCGGGGGGGCCCCTCCTACGAGCAGTACTTC
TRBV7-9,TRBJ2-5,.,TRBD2,CASSTTGTSGEETQYF,TGTGCCAGCAGCACAACGGGGACTAGCGGGGAAGAGACCCAGTACTTC
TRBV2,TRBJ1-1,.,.,CASSQDRAAYEAFF,TGTGCCAGCAGTCAAGACAGAGCGGCCTATGAAGCTTTCTTT
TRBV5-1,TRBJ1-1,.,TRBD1,CASSSHGQGGTEAFF,TGCGCCAGCAGCTCCCATGGACAGGGTGGAACTGAAGCTTTCTTT